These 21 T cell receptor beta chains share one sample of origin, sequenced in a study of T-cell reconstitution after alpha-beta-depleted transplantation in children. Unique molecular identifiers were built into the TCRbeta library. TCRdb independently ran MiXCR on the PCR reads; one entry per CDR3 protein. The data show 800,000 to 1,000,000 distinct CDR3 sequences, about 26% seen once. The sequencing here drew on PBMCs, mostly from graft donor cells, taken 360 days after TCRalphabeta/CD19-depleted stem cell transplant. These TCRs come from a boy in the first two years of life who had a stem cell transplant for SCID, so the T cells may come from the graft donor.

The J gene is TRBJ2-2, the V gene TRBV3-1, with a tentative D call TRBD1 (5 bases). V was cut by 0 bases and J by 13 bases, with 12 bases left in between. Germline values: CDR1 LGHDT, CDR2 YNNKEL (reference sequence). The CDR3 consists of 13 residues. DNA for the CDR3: TGTGCCAGCAGCCAAGATTCCAGGGTGGGGCTGTTTTTT. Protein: CASSQDSRVGLFF.

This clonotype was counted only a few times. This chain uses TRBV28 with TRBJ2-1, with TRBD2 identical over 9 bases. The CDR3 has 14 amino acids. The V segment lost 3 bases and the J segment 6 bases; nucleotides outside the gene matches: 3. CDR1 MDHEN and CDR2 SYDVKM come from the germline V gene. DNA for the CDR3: TGTGCCAGCAGTTTGGGACTAGCAGTCAATGAGCAGTTCTTC. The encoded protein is CASSLGLAVNEQFF.

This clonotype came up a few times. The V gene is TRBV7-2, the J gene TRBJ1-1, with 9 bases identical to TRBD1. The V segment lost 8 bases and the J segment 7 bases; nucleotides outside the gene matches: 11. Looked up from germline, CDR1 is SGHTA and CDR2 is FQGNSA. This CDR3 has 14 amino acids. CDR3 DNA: TGTGCCAGCGTCTTCGGGACAGGGTGGGGTGAAGCTTTCTTT. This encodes CASVFGTGWGEAFF.

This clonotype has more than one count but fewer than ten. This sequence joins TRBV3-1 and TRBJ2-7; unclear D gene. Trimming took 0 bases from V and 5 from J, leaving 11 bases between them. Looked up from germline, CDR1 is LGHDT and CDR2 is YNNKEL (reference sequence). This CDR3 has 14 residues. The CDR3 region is CASSQDFRLDEQYF. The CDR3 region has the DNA TGTGCCAGCAGCCAAGATTTCAGGCTCGACGAGCAGTACTTC.

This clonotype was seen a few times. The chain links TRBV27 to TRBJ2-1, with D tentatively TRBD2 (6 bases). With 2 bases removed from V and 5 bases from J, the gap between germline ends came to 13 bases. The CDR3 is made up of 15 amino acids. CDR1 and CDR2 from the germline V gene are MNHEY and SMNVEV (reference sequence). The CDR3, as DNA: TGTGCCAGCAGTTTAAGAAGACTAGTGAACAATGAGCAGTTCTTC. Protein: CASSLRRLVNNEQFF.

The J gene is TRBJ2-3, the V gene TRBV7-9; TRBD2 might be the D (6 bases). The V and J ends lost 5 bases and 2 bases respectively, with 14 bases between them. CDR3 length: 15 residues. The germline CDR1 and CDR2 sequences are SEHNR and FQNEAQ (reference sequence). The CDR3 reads CASSPARGLTDTQYF. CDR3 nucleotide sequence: TGTGCCAGCAGCCCCGCCCGGGGACTCACAGATACGCAGTATTTT.

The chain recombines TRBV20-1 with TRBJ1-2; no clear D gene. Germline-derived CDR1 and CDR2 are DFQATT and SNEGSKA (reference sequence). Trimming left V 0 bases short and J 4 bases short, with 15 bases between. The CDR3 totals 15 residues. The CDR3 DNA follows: TGCAGTGCTAGAGATAGGGATGGGAGTTTCTATGGCTACACCTTC. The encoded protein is CSARDRDGSFYGYTF.

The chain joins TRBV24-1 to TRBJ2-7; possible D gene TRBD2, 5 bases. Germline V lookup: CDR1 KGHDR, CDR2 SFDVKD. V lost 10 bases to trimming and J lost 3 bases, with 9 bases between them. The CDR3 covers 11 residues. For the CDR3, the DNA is TGTGCCACAGCTGACTACTACGAGCAGTACTTC. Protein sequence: CATADYYEQYF.

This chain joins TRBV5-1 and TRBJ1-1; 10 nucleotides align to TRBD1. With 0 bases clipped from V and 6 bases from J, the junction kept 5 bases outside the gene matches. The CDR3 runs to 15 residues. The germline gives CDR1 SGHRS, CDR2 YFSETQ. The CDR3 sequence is CASSLVGQGVAEAFF. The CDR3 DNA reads TGCGCCAGCAGCTTGGTTGGACAGGGGGTAGCTGAAGCTTTCTTT.

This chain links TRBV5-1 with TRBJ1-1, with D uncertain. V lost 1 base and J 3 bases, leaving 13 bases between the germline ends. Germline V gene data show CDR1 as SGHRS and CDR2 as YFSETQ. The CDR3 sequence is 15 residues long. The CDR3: CASSLNSPGHTEAFF. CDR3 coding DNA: TGCGCCAGCAGCTTGAATAGTCCCGGCCACACTGAAGCTTTCTTT.

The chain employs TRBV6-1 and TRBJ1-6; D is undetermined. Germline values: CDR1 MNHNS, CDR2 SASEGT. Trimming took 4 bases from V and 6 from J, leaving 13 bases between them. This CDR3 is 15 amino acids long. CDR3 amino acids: CASSAAPAFNSPLHF. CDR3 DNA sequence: TGTGCCAGCAGTGCGGCTCCCGCCTTTAATTCACCCCTCCACTTT.

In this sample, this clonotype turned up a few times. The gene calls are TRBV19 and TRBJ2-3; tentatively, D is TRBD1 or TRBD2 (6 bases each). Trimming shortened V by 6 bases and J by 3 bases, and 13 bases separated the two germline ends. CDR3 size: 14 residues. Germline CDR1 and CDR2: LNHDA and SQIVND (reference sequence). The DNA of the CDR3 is TGTGCCAGTAGCTGGGGGGCATTGACAGATACGCAGTATTTT. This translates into CASSWGALTDTQYF. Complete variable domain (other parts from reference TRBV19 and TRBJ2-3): DGGITQSPKYLFRKEGQNVTLSCEQNLNHDAMYWYRQDPGQGLRLIYYSQIVNDFQKGDIAEGYSVSREKKESFPLTVTSAQKNPTAFYLCASSWGALTDTQYFGPGTRLTVL.

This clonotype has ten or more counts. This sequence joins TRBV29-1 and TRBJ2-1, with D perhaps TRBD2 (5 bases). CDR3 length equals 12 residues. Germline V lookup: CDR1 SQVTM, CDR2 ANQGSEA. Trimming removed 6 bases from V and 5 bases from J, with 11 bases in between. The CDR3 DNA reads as TGCAGCGTCCAAGGACTTGACAATGAGCAGTTCTTC. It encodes CSVQGLDNEQFF.

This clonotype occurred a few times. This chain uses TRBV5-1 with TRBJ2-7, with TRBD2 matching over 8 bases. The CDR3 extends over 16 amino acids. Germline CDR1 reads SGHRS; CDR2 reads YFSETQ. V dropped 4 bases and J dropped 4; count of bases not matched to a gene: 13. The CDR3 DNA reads TGCGCCAGCAGCCCCCGGCGGGGGGCCGGGGTTTACGAGCAGTACTTC. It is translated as CASSPRRGAGVYEQYF.

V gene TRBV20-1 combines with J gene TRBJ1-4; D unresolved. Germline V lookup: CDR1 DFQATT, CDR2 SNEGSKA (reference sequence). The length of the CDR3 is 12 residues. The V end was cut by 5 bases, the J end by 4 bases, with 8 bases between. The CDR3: CSASEVNEKLFF. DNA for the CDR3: TGCAGTGCTTCGGAAGTTAATGAAAAACTGTTTTTT.

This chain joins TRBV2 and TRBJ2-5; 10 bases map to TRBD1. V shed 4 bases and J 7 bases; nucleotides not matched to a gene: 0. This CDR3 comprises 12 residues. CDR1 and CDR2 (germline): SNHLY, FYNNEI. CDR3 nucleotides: TGTGCCAGCAGTGGGGACAGGGGGACCCAGTACTTC. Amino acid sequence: CASSGDRGTQYF.

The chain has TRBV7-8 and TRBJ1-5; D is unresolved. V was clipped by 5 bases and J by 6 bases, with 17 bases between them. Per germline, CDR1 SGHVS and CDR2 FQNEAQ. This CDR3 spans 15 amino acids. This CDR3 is CASSAERTVLQPQHF. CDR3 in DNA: TGTGCCAGCAGCGCCGAACGGACGGTTCTTCAGCCCCAGCATTTT.

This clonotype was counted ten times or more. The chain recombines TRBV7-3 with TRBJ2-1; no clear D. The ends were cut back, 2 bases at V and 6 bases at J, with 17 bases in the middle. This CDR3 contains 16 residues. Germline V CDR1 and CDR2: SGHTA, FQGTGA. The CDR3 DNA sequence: TGTGCCAGCAGCTTAGGTCCTAATCGAATAGGCAATGAGCAGTTCTTC. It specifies CASSLGPNRIGNEQFF.

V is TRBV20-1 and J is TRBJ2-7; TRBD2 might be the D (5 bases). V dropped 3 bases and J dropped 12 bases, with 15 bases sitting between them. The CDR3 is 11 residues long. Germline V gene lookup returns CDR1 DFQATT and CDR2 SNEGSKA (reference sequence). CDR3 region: CSARSGPRGYF. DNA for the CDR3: TGCAGTGCTAGGAGCGGACCCCGCGGGTACTTC.

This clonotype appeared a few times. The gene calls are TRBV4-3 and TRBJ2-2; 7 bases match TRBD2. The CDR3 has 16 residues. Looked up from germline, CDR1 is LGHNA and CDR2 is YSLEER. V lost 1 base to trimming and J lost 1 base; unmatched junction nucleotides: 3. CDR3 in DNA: TGCGCCAGCAGCCAAGGTCGGGAGGAGAACACCGGGGAGCTGTTTTTT. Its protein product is CASSQGREENTGELFF.

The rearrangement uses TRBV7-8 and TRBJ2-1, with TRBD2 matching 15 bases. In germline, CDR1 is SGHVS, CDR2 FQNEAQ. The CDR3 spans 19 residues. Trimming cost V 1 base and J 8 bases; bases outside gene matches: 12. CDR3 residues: CASSLVRLRTSGGADEQFF. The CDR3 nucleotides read TGTGCCAGCAGCTTAGTCCGGTTAAGGACTAGCGGGGGGGCAGATGAGCAGTTCTTC.